One T cell receptor beta chain is described in this entry. Its target is unknown. V dropped 5 bases and J dropped 7 bases, with 17 bases sitting between them. This CDR3 has 13 amino acids. CDR1 is DFQATT and CDR2 is SNEGSKA in the germline V gene (reference sequence). There were TCR beta CDR3 regions amplified from RNA transcripts. During a first-round RT-PCR of the TCR CDR3, the HTBI primer set was used. TCRdb passed the multiplex PCR reads through MiXCR, listing each CDR3 protein once. Found here are about half a million distinct CDR3 sequences, 20% to 25% of them singletons; the top ten hold under 55%. Exclusion followed for patients with uncontrolled infection, other autoimmune disease, pregnancy or lactation. Source material for PBMCs was more than 7.5 ml fresh peripheral blood. This sample was taken from a study of T cells in Graves' hyperthyroidism and ophthalmopathy. Study-level points and caveats: Blood held most thyroid clonotypes expanded above 0.001 frequency.

The clonotype was recovered from a woman in her seventies with Graves' ophthalmopathy. Material for sequencing was blood. The rearrangement joins TRBV20-1 to TRBJ1-2, with D possibly being TRBD1 (5 bases). CDR3 bases: TGCAGTGCTCCCTCGGGGCGCGGGAGTGGCTACACCTTC. Amino acid sequence: CSAPSGRGSGYTF.